The present TCR beta chain was sequenced within a study of cytomegalovirus exposure and HLA in healthy donors. With 60 Vbeta and 13 Jbeta primers, the PCR was carried out. The data were produced by immunoSEQ multiplex PCR, yet TCRdb's version contains in-frame clones alone and is incomplete. The sample table sets out 220,000 or so clones. V was trimmed by 5 bases and J by 0 bases, leaving 7 bases between them. This CDR3 is 13 amino acids long. The germline V gene has CDR1 SNHLY and CDR2 FYNNEI. Study observations and caveats: TCR beta chains numbering more than 150 were designated cytomegalovirus-associated. Reportedly, diagnosis of cytomegalovirus status by the classifier showed high specificity and sensitivity. In vitro work confirmed that three CMV-associated chains recognize CMV antigens. An analysis was carried out at a later point. It showed that HLA-associated TCR beta chains were more clonally expanded than equally common non-associated chains.

On this clone: What it binds is unknown.

V and J are TRBV2 and TRBJ1-1; D is unresolved. What was sequenced was PBMCs. This TCR was sampled from a girl aged 2-9 years in good health and CMV-seropositive. CDR3 region: CASSPVVNTEAFF. CDR3 DNA sequence: TGTGCCAGCAGTCCCGTCGTGAACACTGAAGCTTTCTTT.